Here is one T cell receptor (beta chain) with its context. The antigen remains undetermined. Only in-frame clones appear in the TCRdb table, and some are missing; sequencing was by immunoSEQ multiplex PCR. The sample has over 150,000 clones; roughly four fifths are singletons. With 3 bases removed from V and 3 bases from J, the gap between germline ends came to 10 bases. Germline V gene sequence: CDR1 SGHNT, CDR2 YYREEE (reference sequence). The CDR3 loop spans 15 amino acids. The source of the sample is a study of cytotoxic CD8 clonotypes in ibrutinib-treated CLL. General study results and limits: Clonality was higher at ibrutinib response and returned toward baseline at progression. Against age-matched healthy donors, baseline clonality ran higher and tracked circulating CD8+ T-cell counts.

Sequenced material: PBMCs, taken after 12 months of ibrutinib treatment. The sequence was obtained from a human donor with chronic lymphocytic leukemia. The chain couples TRBV5-4 to TRBJ1-6, with D possibly matching TRBD1 (5 bases). This CDR3 reads CASSSTTGYNSPLHF. The CDR3 nucleotides read TGTGCCAGCAGCTCGACAACAGGCTATAATTCACCCCTCCACTTT.